The 5 T cell receptor beta chains below all came from one sample that was sequenced in a study of monozygotic twins with inflammatory bowel disease. TCRdb derives one entry per CDR3 protein from the 5' RACE reads, leaving out DNA. The repertoire table contains more than 120,000 distinct CDR3 sequences. The sequenced sample consisted of blood. The receptors derive from a human donor with ulcerative colitis or Crohn's disease, or a healthy co-twin of an affected twin (not recorded which).

The rearrangement uses TRBV6-1 and TRBJ2-4; TCRdb names TRBD1, which stays unverified in the absence of DNA. From germline, CDR1 is MNHNS and CDR2 SASEGT. CDR3 size: 14 residues. The CDR3 sequence is CASSRDRELYMQYF.

V usage is TRBV10-3 and J usage is TRBJ1-4; the D gene TCRdb calls, TRBD1, cannot be checked with no DNA. The CDR3 spans 18 residues. The V gene's germline CDR1 is ENHRY and CDR2 SYGVKD. The CDR3 sequence: CAISEGDRVAVLNEKLFF.

The chain has TRBV12-3 or TRBV12-4 and TRBJ2-3; TCRdb returns TRBD1, unconfirmable since there is no DNA. This CDR3 contains 15 residues. CDR3 loop: CASSLAGGPTDTQYF.

This chain links TRBV7-2 with TRBJ2-1; TCRdb outputs TRBD2, but without DNA this stays unchecked. Germline CDR1 SGHTA, CDR2 FQGNSA. This CDR3 is 15 amino acids long. CDR3 region: CASSSIAGGRNEQFF.

This chain joins TRBV7-9 and TRBJ2-3; lacking DNA, the TRBD2 call made by TCRdb goes unchecked. Germline values: CDR1 SEHNR, CDR2 FQNEAQ (reference sequence). The CDR3 contains 15 residues. This CDR3 reads CASSLKAVGTDTQYF.